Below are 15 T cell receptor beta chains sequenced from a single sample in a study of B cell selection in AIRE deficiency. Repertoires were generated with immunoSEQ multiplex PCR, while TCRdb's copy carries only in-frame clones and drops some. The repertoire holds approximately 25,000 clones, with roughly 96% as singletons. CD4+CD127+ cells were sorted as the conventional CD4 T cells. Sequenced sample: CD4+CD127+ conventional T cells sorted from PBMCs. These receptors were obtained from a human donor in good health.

CDR3 sequence: CASSLEGGTPYNEQFF. CDR3 bases: TGCGCCAGCAGCTTGGAGGGGGGAACTCCCTACAATGAGCAGTTCTTC. The chain couples TRBV5-1 to TRBJ2-1; tentatively, D is TRBD1 or TRBD2 (6 bases each). The V end was cut by 0 bases, the J end by 2 bases, with 12 bases between. Germline loops: CDR1 SGHRS, CDR2 YFSETQ. This CDR3 region has 16 residues. The full variable domain, its missing parts supplied by reference TRBV5-1 and TRBJ2-1, is KAGVTQTPRYLIKTRGQQVTLSCSPISGHRSVSWYQQTPGQGLQFLFEYFSETQRNKGNFPGRFSGRQFSNSRSEMNVSTLELGDSALYLCASSLEGGTPYNEQFFGPGTRLTVL.

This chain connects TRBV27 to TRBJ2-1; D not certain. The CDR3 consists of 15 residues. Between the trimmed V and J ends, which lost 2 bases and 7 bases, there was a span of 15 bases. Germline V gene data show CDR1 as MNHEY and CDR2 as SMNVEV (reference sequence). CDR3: CASSLLRVFRNEQFF. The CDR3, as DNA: TGTGCCAGCAGTTTACTCCGGGTCTTCCGGAATGAGCAGTTCTTC.

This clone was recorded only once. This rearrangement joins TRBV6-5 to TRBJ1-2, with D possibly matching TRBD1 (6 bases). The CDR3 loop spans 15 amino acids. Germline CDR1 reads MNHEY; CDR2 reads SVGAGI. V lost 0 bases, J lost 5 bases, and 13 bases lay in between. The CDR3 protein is CASSYSTGISYGYTF. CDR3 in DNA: TGTGCCAGCAGTTACTCGACAGGAATCAGTTATGGCTACACCTTC.

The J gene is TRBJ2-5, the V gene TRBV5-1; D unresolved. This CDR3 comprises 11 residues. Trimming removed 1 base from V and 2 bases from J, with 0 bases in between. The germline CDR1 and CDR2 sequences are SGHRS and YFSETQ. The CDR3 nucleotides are TGCGCCAGCAGCTTGCAAGAGACCCAGTACTTC. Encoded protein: CASSLQETQYF.

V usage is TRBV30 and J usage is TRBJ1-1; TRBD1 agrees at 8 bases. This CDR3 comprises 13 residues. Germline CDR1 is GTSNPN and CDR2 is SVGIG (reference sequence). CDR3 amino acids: CALAGQANTEAFF. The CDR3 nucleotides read TGTGCTTTAGCGGGACAGGCGAACACTGAAGCTTTCTTT.

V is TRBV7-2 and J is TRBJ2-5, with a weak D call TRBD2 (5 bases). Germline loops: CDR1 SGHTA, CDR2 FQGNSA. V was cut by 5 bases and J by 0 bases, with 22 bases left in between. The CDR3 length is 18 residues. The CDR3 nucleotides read TGTGCCAGCAGCCCTTCGACGGGATTTATACGGTACCAAGAGACCCAGTACTTC. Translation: CASSPSTGFIRYQETQYF.

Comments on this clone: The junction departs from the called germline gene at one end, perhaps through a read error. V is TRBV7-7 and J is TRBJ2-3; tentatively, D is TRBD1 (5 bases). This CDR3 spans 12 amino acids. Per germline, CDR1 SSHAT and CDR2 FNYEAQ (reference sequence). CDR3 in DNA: TGTGCTAGCAGCTTAGGGGCGGATACGCAGTATTTT. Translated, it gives CASSLGADTQYF. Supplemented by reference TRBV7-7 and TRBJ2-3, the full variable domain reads GAGVSQSPRYKVTKRGQDVTLRCDPISSHATLYWYQQALGQGPEFLTYFNYEAQPDKSGLPSDRFSAERPEGSISTLTIQRTEQRDSAMYRCASSLGADTQYFGPGTRLTVL.

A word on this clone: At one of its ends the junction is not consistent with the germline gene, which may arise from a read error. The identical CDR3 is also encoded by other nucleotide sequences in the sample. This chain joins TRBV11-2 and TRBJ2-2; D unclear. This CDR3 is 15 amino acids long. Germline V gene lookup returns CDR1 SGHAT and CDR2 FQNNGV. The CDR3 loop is CASSLVRVGTGELFF. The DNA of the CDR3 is TGTGCCAGTAGCTTGGTCCGGGTGGGTACCGGGGAGCTGTTTTTT.

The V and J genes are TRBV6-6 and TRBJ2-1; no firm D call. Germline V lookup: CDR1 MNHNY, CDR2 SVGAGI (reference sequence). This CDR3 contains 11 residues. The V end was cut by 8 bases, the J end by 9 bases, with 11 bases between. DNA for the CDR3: TGTGCCAGCCAAGACGAAGGTGAGCAGTTCTTC. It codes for CASQDEGEQFF.

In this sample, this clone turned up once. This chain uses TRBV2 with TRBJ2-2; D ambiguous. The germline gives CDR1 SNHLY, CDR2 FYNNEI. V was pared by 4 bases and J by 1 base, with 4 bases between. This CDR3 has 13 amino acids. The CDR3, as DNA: TGTGCCAGCAGTGTTGGGAACACCGGGGAGCTGTTTTTT. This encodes CASSVGNTGELFF. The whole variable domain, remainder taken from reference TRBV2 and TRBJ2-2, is EPEVTQTPSHQVTQMGQEVILRCVPISNHLYFYWYRQILGQKVEFLVSFYNNEISEKSEIFDDQFSVERPDGSNFTLKIRSTKLEDSAMYFCASSVGNTGELFFGEGSRLTVL.

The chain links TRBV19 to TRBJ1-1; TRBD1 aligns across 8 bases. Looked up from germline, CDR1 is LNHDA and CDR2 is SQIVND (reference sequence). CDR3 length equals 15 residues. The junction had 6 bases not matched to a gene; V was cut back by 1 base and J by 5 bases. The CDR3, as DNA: TGTGCCAGTAGTATAGGGGACAGGAGGTGGACTGAAGCTTTCTTT. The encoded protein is CASSIGDRRWTEAFF.

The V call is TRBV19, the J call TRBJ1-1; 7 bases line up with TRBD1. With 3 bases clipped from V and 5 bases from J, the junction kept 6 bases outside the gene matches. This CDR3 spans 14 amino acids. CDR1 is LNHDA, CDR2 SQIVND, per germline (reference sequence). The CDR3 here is CASSIGTVRTEAFF. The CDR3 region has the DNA TGTGCCAGTAGTATTGGGACAGTACGAACTGAAGCTTTCTTT.

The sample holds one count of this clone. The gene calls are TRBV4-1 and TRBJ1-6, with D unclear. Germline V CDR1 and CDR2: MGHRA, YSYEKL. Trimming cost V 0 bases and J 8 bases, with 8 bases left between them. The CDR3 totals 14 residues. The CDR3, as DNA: TGCGCCAGCAGCCAAGATCAAGGTTATTCACCCCTCCACTTT. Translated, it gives CASSQDQGYSPLHF.

In DNA, the CDR3 is TGTGCCAGCAGCCCCGGACGAAACAATGAGCAGTTCTTC. Translated: CASSPGRNNEQFF. The chain is built from TRBV7-3 and TRBJ2-1; D not certain. The CDR3 length is 13 residues. The ends were cut back, 5 bases at V and 5 bases at J, with 10 bases in the middle. Germline-derived CDR1 and CDR2 are SGHTA and FQGTGA.

The chain's CDR3 is CASTPSPPDTQYF. The CDR3 coding sequence is TGTGCCAGCACCCCATCCCCCCCAGATACGCAGTATTTT. The chain is built from TRBV5-4 and TRBJ2-3; D remains ambiguous. Germline V gene sequence: CDR1 SGHNT, CDR2 YYREEE (reference sequence). V was trimmed by 6 bases and J by 4 bases, leaving 12 bases between them. There are 13 residues in the CDR3.